These 12 T cell receptor beta chains came from one sample sequenced in a study of CD8+CD57+ T cells in acquired aplastic anemia. Genomic DNA, serving as template, underwent TCR beta VDJ and CDR3 profiling. TCRdb analysed the reads with MiXCR anew, one entry per CDR3 protein. Among over 150,000 distinct CDR3 sequences listed, approximately 40% were seen once. The sample comprised sorted CD4+, CD8+, or CD8+CD57+ T cells (not recorded which) from PBMCs. Source of these receptors: a human donor in good health.

In this sample, this clonotype turned up many times. The rearrangement links TRBV20-1 to TRBJ1-1, with D unresolved. The CDR3 spans 13 residues. Germline CDR1 is DFQATT and CDR2 is SNEGSKA (reference sequence). V was clipped by 2 bases and J by 0 bases, with 7 bases between them. The CDR3 spells CSARSIMNTEAFF. The CDR3 DNA follows: TGCAGTGCTAGAAGTATAATGAACACTGAAGCTTTCTTT.

Notes on this clonotype: Given a much more abundant clone one base away, this may be a read error. The gene calls are TRBV4-1 and TRBJ1-2; D may be TRBD1 (5 bases). The CDR3 length is 17 residues. Between the trimmed V and J ends, which lost 1 base and 7 bases, there was a span of 22 bases. Germline CDR1 is MGHRA and CDR2 is YSYEKL. The CDR3, as DNA: TGCGCCAGCAGCCAAGTTACGGCAGGGCGGGTTGTGGGTGGCTACACCTTC. Its protein is CASSQVTAGRVVGGYTF.

As concerns this clonotype: In this CDR3 the conserved last residue, phenylalanine or tryptophan, is missing, so a read error is likely. The rearrangement uses TRBV12-3 or TRBV12-4 and TRBJ1-6; D perhaps matches TRBD1 (6 bases). This CDR3 has 14 amino acids. V lost 7 bases, J lost 10 bases, and 17 bases lay in between. CDR3 sequence reads: CASTRGEGPSPLHL. The DNA of the CDR3 is TGTGCCAGCACTAGGGGGGAAGGGCCGTCACCCCTCCACCTC.

The rearrangement uses TRBV29-1 and TRBJ2-1, with 7 bases aligning to TRBD2. CDR1 and CDR2 from the germline V gene are SQVTM and ANQGSEA. CDR3 length equals 16 residues. The V and J ends lost 6 bases and 2 bases, in that order; junction bases with no gene match: 13. CDR3 nucleotide sequence: TGCAGCGTGGAAAAACTAGCGTACACAGCCTACAATGAGCAGTTCTTC. Amino acids: CSVEKLAYTAYNEQFF.

This clonotype was counted at least ten times. The V gene is TRBV7-2, the J gene TRBJ1-4, with D possibly being TRBD1 (5 bases). The length of the CDR3 is 15 residues. CDR1 and CDR2 from the germline V gene are SGHTA and FQGNSA. Trimming pared 2 bases from V and 6 bases from J, leaving 13 bases between. The CDR3 DNA is TGTGCCAGCAGCTTAAGTAAGGGGAGTTATGAAAAACTGTTTTTT. This translates into CASSLSKGSYEKLFF.

This clonotype has at least ten counts. The rearrangement joins TRBV5-8 to TRBJ2-7, with D hard to call. The germline gives CDR1 SGHTS, CDR2 YDEGEE. The germline V and J ends were trimmed by 3 bases and 0 bases, with 10 bases remaining between them. This CDR3 region has 14 residues. The CDR3 sequence: CASSSQDGSYEQYF. The DNA for the CDR3 is TGTGCCAGCAGCTCCCAGGACGGCTCCTACGAGCAGTACTTC.

This clonotype was detected only a few times. A much larger clone differs from this one at a single base, so this may be a read error. The rearrangement joins TRBV5-1 to TRBJ2-7, with a possible D match to TRBD2 (6 bases). V dropped 4 bases and J dropped 7 bases, with 21 bases sitting between them. Germline CDR1 SGHRS, CDR2 YFSETQ. There are 15 residues in the CDR3. For the CDR3, the DNA is TGCGCCAGCAGCCCAACCACGGGACTTGTGGTAGAGCAGTACTTC. It specifies CASSPTTGLVVEQYF.

The V and J genes are TRBV2 and TRBJ1-5; 8 positions agree with TRBD1. CDR1 and CDR2 from the germline V gene are SNHLY and FYNNEI. The CDR3 is made up of 14 amino acids. V lost 6 bases and J lost 5; bases outside the gene matches: 6. The CDR3 DNA reads TGTGCCAGCAGGCACGTGACAGGGGATCAGCCCCAGCATTTT. Its protein is CASRHVTGDQPQHF. Using reference TRBV2 and TRBJ1-5 for the parts outside the CDR3, the full variable domain is EPEVTQTPSHQVTQMGQEVILRCVPISNHLYFYWYRQILGQKVEFLVSFYNNEISEKSEIFDDQFSVERPDGSNFTLKIRSTKLEDSAMYFCASRHVTGDQPQHFGDGTRLSIL.

J is TRBJ2-7 and V is TRBV10-3; no firm D call. Germline CDR1 ENHRY, CDR2 SYGVKD. The length of the CDR3 is 13 residues. V was clipped by 7 bases and J by 0 bases, with 10 bases between them. CDR3 in DNA: TGTGCCATCAAACAACCGACCTCCTACGAGCAGTACTTC. It translates to CAIKQPTSYEQYF.

The J gene is TRBJ2-2, the V gene TRBV7-3; the D is unclear. Germline V gene sequence: CDR1 SGHTA, CDR2 FQGTGA. The CDR3 is 12 amino acids. Between the trimmed V and J ends, which lost 5 bases and 4 bases, there was a span of 5 bases. The chain's CDR3 is CASSRTTGELFF. In DNA form, the CDR3 reads TGTGCCAGCAGCCGCACCACCGGGGAGCTGTTTTTT.

V is TRBV19 and J is TRBJ2-3; tentative D call: TRBD1 (6 bases). Germline V lookup: CDR1 LNHDA, CDR2 SQIVND (reference sequence). Trimming took 5 bases from V and 3 from J, leaving 12 bases between them. There are 14 residues in the CDR3. CDR3 nucleotides: TGTGCCAGTAGTGGCAGGGGTAGAACAGATACGCAGTATTTT. Its protein is CASSGRGRTDTQYF. Supplemented by reference TRBV19 and TRBJ2-3, the full variable domain reads DGGITQSPKYLFRKEGQNVTLSCEQNLNHDAMYWYRQDPGQGLRLIYYSQIVNDFQKGDIAEGYSVSREKKESFPLTVTSAQKNPTAFYLCASSGRGRTDTQYFGPGTRLTVL.

There are many counts of this clonotype. The junction differs from germline at one of its ends, possibly a read error. The rearrangement uses TRBV6-1 and TRBJ1-4; maybe TRBD1 (6 bases). The germline gives CDR1 MNHNS, CDR2 SASEGT. The length of the CDR3 is 13 residues. The CDR3, as DNA: TGTGCCAGCAGTGATCAGGGGACTCTTCACTTTGTTTTT. It specifies CASSDQGTLHFVF.